These 8 T cell receptor beta chains share one sample of origin, sequenced in a study of PD-L1 blockade in urothelial cancer. The data were produced by immunoSEQ multiplex PCR, yet TCRdb's version contains in-frame clones alone and is incomplete. Among 58,000 or so clones listed, about 82% were seen once. Specimen: PBMCs, collected around atezolizumab (anti-PD-L1) treatment. Every receptor here comes from a man aged 45-65 years with urothelial cancer.

This clone was observed a single time. V is TRBV4-2 and J is TRBJ1-2; no firm D call. The CDR3 has 14 residues. The V end was cut by 1 base, the J end by 3 bases, with 9 bases between. Germline V gene sequence: CDR1 LGHNA, CDR2 YNFKEQ. The CDR3 bases are TGTGCCAGCAGCCAAGCCGGGAGGGACTATGGCTACACCTTC. Its translation: CASSQAGRDYGYTF.

The rearrangement links TRBV7-2 to TRBJ2-2, with D possibly TRBD1 on 9 matching bases. CDR1 SGHTA and CDR2 FQGNSA come from the germline V gene. The CDR3 consists of 17 residues. V lost 5 bases and J lost 7, with 23 bases in between. CDR3 DNA: TGTGCCAGCAGCCGCACAGGGGGCCCCGGGACTAGCGGGGAGCTGTTTTTT. Protein: CASSRTGGPGTSGELFF.

The genes are TRBV5-1 and TRBJ2-1; 7 nucleotides match TRBD1. From germline, CDR1 is SGHRS and CDR2 YFSETQ. V was pared by 2 bases and J by 7 bases, with 9 bases of the junction left unmatched. The CDR3 contains 15 residues. Written as DNA, the CDR3 is TGCGCCAGCAGCTTCCGACAGGGCTTGGGAAATGAGCAGTTCTTC. Protein sequence: CASSFRQGLGNEQFF.

The V gene is TRBV28, the J gene TRBJ2-7, with unresolved D. Germline V gives CDR1 MDHEN, CDR2 SYDVKM. The CDR3 has 14 residues. Trimming stripped 7 bases from V and 5 bases from J, with 18 bases between. The CDR3 DNA sequence: TGTGCCAGCACCCCCGGAGCTCTGGTCCACGAGCAGTACTTC. This gives the protein CASTPGALVHEQYF.

V and J are TRBV18 and TRBJ1-2, with D unresolved. The CDR3 is made up of 15 amino acids. The V end was cut by 0 bases, the J end by 4 bases, with 12 bases between. CDR1 and CDR2 (germline): KGHSH, LQKENI. CDR3 residues: CASSPPLTESYGYTF. CDR3 nucleotides: TGTGCCAGCTCACCACCTCTGACGGAGTCCTATGGCTACACCTTC.

V and J are TRBV10-2 and TRBJ2-7; 8 bases agree with TRBD1. Germline CDR1 reads WSHSY; CDR2 reads SAAADI. J lost 2 bases, V lost 0 bases, and 3 bases had no gene match. The CDR3 has 15 residues. CDR3: CASSESNRGTYEQYF. CDR3 DNA sequence: TGCGCCAGCAGTGAGTCGAACAGGGGGACCTACGAGCAGTACTTC.

The CDR3 region has the DNA TGTGCCAGCAGTAAACAGGCAACTAATGAAAAACTGTTTTTT. It translates to CASSKQATNEKLFF. The rearrangement uses TRBV6-5 and TRBJ1-4; possible D gene TRBD1, 5 bases. In germline, CDR1 is MNHEY, CDR2 SVGAGI. The CDR3 consists of 14 residues. The V gene lost 5 bases and the J gene lost 0 bases, with 7 bases spanning the gap.

The V call is TRBV7-3, the J call TRBJ2-1; TRBD2 aligns across 12 bases. CDR1 is SGHTA and CDR2 is FQGTGA in the germline V gene. This CDR3 comprises 15 residues. V lost 2 bases, J lost 9 bases, and 5 bases stayed unmatched. As DNA, the CDR3 is TGTGCCAGCAGCTTACAATCTAGCGGGAGGGGTGAGCAGTTCTTC. This codes for CASSLQSSGRGEQFF.